These T cell receptor beta chains were read from a single sample in a study of PD-1 blockade in mismatch repair-deficient tumors. Sequencing used immunoSEQ multiplex PCR; TCRdb keeps in-frame clones, though not all of them. The sample gives 40,000 to 65,000 clones, 81% of which show up once; over 7.5% is in the top ten. The sample consisted of peripheral blood, taken roughly 19 weeks after starting pembrolizumab. The receptors stem from an adult with mismatch repair-deficient cancer. CDR3s include the opening cysteine and the closing phenylalanine or tryptophan. D genes are given only for firm matches. The size entry is marked missing in some rows and otherwise reads once, few, many or a size class.

TRBV7-3,TRBD2,TRBJ2-1,-,CASSLAGVGLSEQFF,TGTGCCAGCAGCTTAGCGGGAGTCGGATTAAGTGAGCAGTTCTTC
TRBV19,-,TRBJ1-1,-,CASSRETEAFF,TGTGCCAGTAGTCGGGAAACTGAAGCTTTCTTT
TRBV5-1,-,TRBJ2-1,-,CASSLSHMTSYNEQFF,TGCGCCAGCAGCTTGAGTCACATGACCTCCTACAATGAGCAGTTCTTC
TRBV27,TRBD2,TRBJ2-1,-,CASSSYPGTSNEQFF,TGTGCCAGCAGTTCATATCCCGGGACTAGCAATGAGCAGTTCTTC
TRBV19,TRBD2,TRBJ2-1,-,CASSLGTRINNEQFF,TGTGCCAGTAGTCTCGGGACTAGAATTAACAATGAGCAGTTCTTC
TRBV7-9,TRBD2,TRBJ2-1,-,CASSSNVAGAYNEQFF,TGTGCCAGCAGTTCGAACGTGGCGGGAGCATACAATGAGCAGTTCTTC
TRBV10-3,-,TRBJ2-7,-,CASARDYEQYF,TGTGCCTCAGCTCGAGACTACGAGCAGTACTTC
TRBV5-6,-,TRBJ2-1,-,CASSLGGAGNEQFF,TGTGCCAGCAGCTTGGGGGGGGCTGGCAATGAGCAGTTCTTC
TRBV5-6,-,TRBJ2-7,-,CASSLIGSEQYF,TGTGCCAGCAGCTTGATCGGCAGCGAGCAGTACTTC
TRBV2,-,TRBJ1-1,-,CASMVRGNTEAFF,TGTGCCAGCATGGTGAGGGGGAACACTGAAGCTTTCTTT
TRBV14,-,TRBJ2-2,-,CASSQPRGEFTNTGELFF,TGTGCCAGCAGCCAGCCCAGGGGAGAATTTACGAACACCGGGGAGCTGTTTTTT
TRBV7-9,-,TRBJ1-3,once,CASSRQGPSGNTIYF,TGTGCCAGCAGCCGTCAAGGGCCCTCTGGAAACACCATATATTTT
TRBV7-6,-,TRBJ1-1,-,CASSLSPASTEAFF,TGTGCCAGCAGCTTAAGCCCTGCGAGCACTGAAGCTTTCTTT
TRBV10-3,-,TRBJ2-5,-,CAIRGQGGGETQYF,TGTGCCATCAGAGGACAGGGAGGGGGAGAGACCCAGTACTTC
TRBV11-3,-,TRBJ2-1,once,CASSLTPGRPATEQFF,TGTGCCAGCAGCTTGACCCCTGGAAGACCGGCCACTGAGCAGTTCTTC
TRBV5-1,TRBD2,TRBJ2-1,-,CASSLAGLAGINNEQFF,TGCGCCAGCAGCTTGGCCGGGTTAGCGGGAATAAACAATGAGCAGTTCTTC
TRBV7-9,-,TRBJ2-6,-,CASSTRSGANVLTF,TGTGCCAGCAGCACCCGGTCTGGGGCCAACGTCCTGACTTTC
TRBV4-1,TRBD1,TRBJ2-5,once,CASSPRGRGETQYF,TGCGCCAGCAGCCCCAGGGGGCGTGGAGAGACCCAGTACTTC
TRBV7-2,-,TRBJ1-3,once,CASSPPGQRGNTIYF,TGTGCCAGCAGCCCGCCGGGCCAACGGGGAAACACCATATATTTT
TRBV7-7,-,TRBJ2-2,once,CASSLDGGNTGELFF,TGTGCTAGCAGCTTGGACGGGGGCAACACCGGGGAGCTGTTTTTT